The clone carrying this TCR beta chain was recorded once. In the authors' workflow: Counts of nucleated cells, estimated from reference gene primer amplification, were obtained. Sequencing used immunoSEQ multiplex PCR; TCRdb keeps in-frame clones, though not all of them. V and J calls plus clone size are reproduced from that table; the DNA served to infer D and trimming. Of 150,000 to 200,000 clones listed, about 85% were seen once; the top ten hold over 5%. The data originate from a study of blood T cell repertoires in COVID-19. Study details: COVID-19 samples collected from the United States, Italy and Spain covered acute and convalescent phases. PBMCs, B-cell-depleted T cells, or T cells were the source of the cDNA or gDNA that made up the material.

Enrolment of Seattle patients took place during active infection, and they were followed longitudinally. V shed 3 bases, J shed 4 bases, and the junction held 6 bases outside the gene matches. The CDR3 runs to 15 residues. The germline gives CDR1 SGHRS, CDR2 YFSETQ. The chain uses TRBV5-1 and TRBJ1-4, with 7 bases matching TRBD1. The source is a woman aged 40-49 years with COVID-19, enrolled during active disease. Material for sequencing was peripheral blood. The CDR3 sequence is CASSWTGLDNEKLFF. The CDR3 DNA is TGCGCCAGCAGCTGGACAGGCCTCGATAATGAAAAACTGTTTTTT.